The rows below give T cell receptor beta chains drawn from one sample of a study of blood T cell repertoires in COVID-19. Method: immunoSEQ multiplex PCR; TCRdb's copy keeps in-frame clones and lacks some. The sample contains approximately 240,000 clones, 75% to 85% of which appear only once. Sequenced: peripheral blood. Receptors were obtained from a woman in her 30s with COVID-19, enrolled during active disease. The CDR3 runs from the conserved cysteine through the conserved F or W. The D gene is left open where the match is weak. The size of a clone is reported for some rows only, either as once, few or many, or as a class for expanded clones.

CDR3	DNA	length	J	size	V	D
CASSLRANTEAFF	TGTGCCAGCAGCTTGCGGGCGAACACTGAAGCTTTCTTT	13	TRBJ1-1	-	TRBV11-2	-
CASSIDSQGNYGYTF	TGTGCCAGTAGTATAGATTCCCAGGGGAACTATGGCTACACCTTC	15	TRBJ1-2	-	TRBV19	-
CASSLAPAGALETQYF	TGCGCCAGCAGCTTGGCTCCAGCGGGAGCTCTGGAGACCCAGTACTTC	16	TRBJ2-5	-	TRBV5-1	TRBD2
CASSLEAGRNEQFF	TGCGCCAGCAGCTTGGAGGCGGGCAGAAATGAGCAGTTCTTC	14	TRBJ2-1	-	TRBV5-1	-
CASSLSGALNEKLFF	TGTGCCAGCAGCTTGAGCGGGGCACTTAATGAAAAACTGTTTTTT	15	TRBJ1-4	-	TRBV7-9	-
CASSSGIPYEQYF	TGTGCCAGCAGTTCAGGGATCCCCTACGAGCAGTACTTC	13	TRBJ2-7	-	TRBV6-5	-
CASSLGTVQETQYF	TGCGCCAGCAGCCTTGGGACAGTCCAAGAGACCCAGTACTTC	14	TRBJ2-5	-	TRBV5-1	TRBD1
CASSHAGADTQYF	TGCGCCAGCAGCCACGCCGGGGCAGATACGCAGTATTTT	13	TRBJ2-3	-	TRBV5-1	-
CASGVSASGYNEQFF	TGTGCTAGTGGTGTAAGCGCTAGCGGATACAATGAGCAGTTCTTC	15	TRBJ2-1	-	TRBV12-5	TRBD2
CASSSGQGAGTDTQYF	TGTGCCAGCAGCTCTGGGCAGGGGGCAGGGACAGATACGCAGTATTTT	16	TRBJ2-3	-	TRBV7-2	TRBD1
CASRLQGVDTQYF	TGTGCCAGCAGACTACAGGGGGTGGATACGCAGTATTTT	13	TRBJ2-3	few	TRBV28	TRBD1
CASSLTSGTDTQYF	TGTGCCAGCAGCCTCACTAGCGGCACAGATACGCAGTATTTT	14	TRBJ2-3	many	TRBV5-4	TRBD2
CASSLFGGNQPQHF	TGCGCCAGCAGCTTGTTCGGAGGCAATCAGCCCCAGCATTTT	14	TRBJ1-5	-	TRBV5-1	-
CASRPGAVEQFF	TGTGCCAGCCGGCCAGGGGCGGTTGAGCAGTTCTTC	12	TRBJ2-1	-	TRBV6-5	-
CAWREGHLNTEAFF	TGTGCCTGGAGAGAGGGACACCTGAACACTGAAGCTTTCTTT	14	TRBJ1-1	-	TRBV30	-
CASSPRGLNEQFF	TGTGCCAGCAGTCCTAGGGGGCTCAATGAGCAGTTCTTC	13	TRBJ2-1	-	TRBV12-3/TRBV12-4	TRBD1
CSVDRVGYGYTF	TGCAGCGTTGACAGGGTCGGCTATGGCTACACCTTC	12	TRBJ1-2	-	TRBV29-1	-
CTSSPPTEPGNTIYF	TGCACCAGCAGCCCGCCAACAGAGCCTGGAAACACCATATATTTT	15	TRBJ1-3	-	TRBV1	-
CASSRGLGQPQHF	TGTGCCAGCAGCAGAGGGTTAGGCCAGCCCCAGCATTTT	13	TRBJ1-5	-	TRBV12-3/TRBV12-4	-
CASSLGSGGAENTQYF	TGCGCCAGCAGCTTGGGCAGCGGGGGGGCCGAGAATACGCAGTATTTT	16	TRBJ2-3	-	TRBV5-1	TRBD2
CSANRGVYNEQFF	TGCAGCGCAAACCGGGGGGTCTACAATGAGCAGTTCTTC	13	TRBJ2-1	once	TRBV29-1	TRBD2
CASSELPGGLSPLHF	TGTGCCAGCAGCGAACTACCAGGGGGCCTTAGCCCCCTCCACTTT	15	TRBJ1-6	-	TRBV7-2	TRBD1
CASSLSGRAGETQYF	TGTGCCAGCAGCTTAAGCGGGAGGGCCGGGGAGACCCAGTACTTC	15	TRBJ2-5	-	TRBV13	TRBD2
CASSYSMASTDTQYF	TGTGCCAGCAGTTACTCCATGGCCAGCACAGATACGCAGTATTTT	15	TRBJ2-3	-	TRBV6-2/TRBV6-3	-
CASSLGGGGTTNEQFF	TGTGCCAGCAGCTTAGGTGGCGGCGGGACTACCAATGAGCAGTTCTTC	16	TRBJ2-1	-	TRBV7-2	TRBD2
CASSWWGARGTYGYTF	TGCGCCAGCAGTTGGTGGGGAGCCAGGGGGACCTATGGCTACACCTTC	16	TRBJ1-2	-	TRBV5-1	TRBD1
CASSILAGRGPNEQFF	TGTGCCAGCAGCATCTTAGCGGGTAGGGGTCCAAATGAGCAGTTCTTC	16	TRBJ2-1	-	TRBV7-9	TRBD2
CASSVVPAASSGANVLTF	TGTGCCAGCAGCGTAGTTCCAGCGGCGTCCTCTGGGGCCAACGTCCTGACTTTC	18	TRBJ2-6	once	TRBV9	-
CASSLAAGNEQYF	TGTGCCAGCAGCTTGGCTGCGGGTAACGAGCAGTACTTC	13	TRBJ2-7	-	TRBV5-5	-
CASRTSGNTGELFF	TGTGCCAGTAGGACTAGCGGGAACACCGGGGAGCTGTTTTTT	14	TRBJ2-2	-	TRBV19	TRBD2
CASSFLGLAGVKNIQYF	TGTGCCAGCAGCTTTCTTGGACTAGCGGGGGTTAAAAACATTCAGTACTTC	17	TRBJ2-4	-	TRBV7-2	TRBD2
CSASRGDEKLFF	TGCAGTGCTAGTAGGGGTGATGAAAAACTGTTTTTT	12	TRBJ1-4	-	TRBV20-1	-
CASRVGQGRDNEQFF	TGTGCCAGCAGGGTAGGACAGGGACGGGACAATGAGCAGTTCTTC	15	TRBJ2-1	-	TRBV2	TRBD1
CASSPLTGGTEAFF	TGTGCCAGCTCACCCTTAACAGGGGGCACTGAAGCTTTCTTT	14	TRBJ1-1	few	TRBV18	TRBD1
CASSQDGTDSPYGYTF	TGCGCCAGCAGCCAAGACGGGACAGACTCCCCTTATGGCTACACCTTC	16	TRBJ1-2	-	TRBV4-3	TRBD1
CASNHLAGPTDTQYF	TGTGCCAGCAACCACCTAGCGGGGCCCACAGATACGCAGTATTTT	15	TRBJ2-3	-	TRBV6-5	TRBD2
CASSSATSGRGYNEQFF	TGTGCCAGCAGCTCGGCGACTAGCGGGAGAGGCTACAATGAGCAGTTCTTC	17	TRBJ2-1	once	TRBV7-2	TRBD2
CASSLKSKGEETQYF	TGTGCCAGCAGCTTGAAATCAAAAGGAGAAGAGACCCAGTACTTC	15	TRBJ2-5	-	TRBV7-9	-
CASSLAAGWPQHF	TGTGCCAGCAGCCTGGCGGCGGGGTGGCCCCAGCATTTT	13	TRBJ1-5	-	TRBV11-1	-
CASSEVWRSGNTIYF	TGTGCCAGCAGTGAAGTCTGGAGGTCTGGAAACACCATATATTTT	15	TRBJ1-3	-	TRBV6-1	-
CASRPQGGNEKLFF	TGCGCCAGCAGACCACAGGGGGGTAATGAAAAACTGTTTTTT	14	TRBJ1-4	-	TRBV4-3	TRBD1
CATSRERVTEAFF	TGTGCCACCAGCAGAGAGAGGGTGACTGAAGCTTTCTTT	13	TRBJ1-1	-	TRBV15	-
CASSQGVTSGGSWRNNEQFF	TGTGCCAGCAGCCAAGGGGTGACTAGCGGGGGCTCCTGGAGAAACAATGAGCAGTTCTTC	20	TRBJ2-1	-	TRBV3-1/TRBV3-2	TRBD2
CASRTGGSEQFF	TGTGCCAGCAGGACGGGGGGGAGTGAGCAGTTCTTC	12	TRBJ2-1	-	TRBV6-5	TRBD2
CASSLDLEDSPLHF	TGTGCCAGCAGTTTAGATTTAGAAGATTCACCCCTCCACTTT	14	TRBJ1-6	-	TRBV28	-
CASSMPRGAETQYF	TGTGCCAGTAGTATGCCCCGGGGGGCAGAGACCCAGTACTTC	14	TRBJ2-5	-	TRBV19	-
CASSLTSQGTGYNEQFF	TGTGCCAGCAGCCTTACCTCACAGGGAACGGGGTACAATGAGCAGTTCTTC	17	TRBJ2-1	-	TRBV5-6	-
CASSGHNRDMNGYTF	TGTGCCAGCAGTGGGCATAACAGGGACATGAATGGCTACACCTTC	15	TRBJ1-2	once	TRBV2	-
CASSESGGALYEQYF	TGTGCCAGCAGTGAGAGCGGGGGAGCCCTCTACGAGCAGTACTTC	15	TRBJ2-7	-	TRBV27	TRBD2
CASSLSVRQGNEKLFF	TGTGCCAGCAGTCTATCGGTCCGACAGGGGAATGAAAAACTGTTTTTT	16	TRBJ1-4	few	TRBV27	TRBD1
CASSLLQNQETQYF	TGCGCCAGCAGCTTATTACAGAACCAAGAGACCCAGTACTTC	14	TRBJ2-5	-	TRBV5-1	-
CASWGPGDDYGYTF	TGTGCCAGCTGGGGGCCAGGGGACGACTATGGCTACACCTTC	14	TRBJ1-2	-	TRBV7-2	-
CASSPPSVGPQHF	TGTGCCAGCTCACCACCGTCCGTCGGGCCCCAGCATTTT	13	TRBJ1-5	-	TRBV18	-
CASSPPGTAQETQYF	TGTGCCAGCTCACCACCTGGGACAGCCCAAGAGACCCAGTACTTC	15	TRBJ2-5	-	TRBV18	TRBD1
CASSPRPPSRPNEQFF	TGTGCCAGCAGTCCCCGCCCCCCTAGCAGGCCCAATGAGCAGTTCTTC	16	TRBJ2-1	-	TRBV27	-
CASSLWRGSGTDTQYF	TGTGCCAGCAGCCTTTGGCGGGGCTCTGGCACAGATACGCAGTATTTT	16	TRBJ2-3	-	TRBV3-1/TRBV3-2	-
CASSFGRGDSPLHF	TGTGCCAGCAGCTTCGGCAGGGGTGATTCACCCCTCCACTTT	14	TRBJ1-6	-	TRBV5-4	-
CASSYQGPHEQYF	TGTGCCAGCAGCTATCAGGGTCCCCACGAGCAGTACTTC	13	TRBJ2-7	-	TRBV7-9	-
CASSLAWREGNEQFF	TGTGCCAGCAGCTTAGCGTGGCGGGAGGGGAATGAGCAGTTCTTC	15	TRBJ2-1	-	TRBV7-9	TRBD2